This note documents a single T cell receptor beta chain sequence. CDR3 size: 16 residues. Looked up from germline, CDR1 is SGHRS and CDR2 is YFSETQ. The V gene end was trimmed by 4 bases and the J gene end by 6 bases; junction bases not matched to a gene: 10. In the study's own analysis: Reference gene primer amplification gave nucleated cell count estimates. Measured with immunoSEQ multiplex PCR; TCRdb has only the in-frame clones, and not every one. The V and J calls and the clone size are those of that table, but D and trimming were determined from the DNA. The sample records more than 200,000 clones, 75% to 90% being singletons. This sample was taken from a study of blood T cell repertoires in COVID-19. Allocation to cohorts depended on clinical history reported by the participants.

This TCR derives from a woman in her 30s who had recovered from COVID-19. The source material was PBMCs or T cells enriched from blood (not recorded which). The chain has TRBV5-1 and TRBJ1-6; TRBD1 agrees at 7 bases. This CDR3 is CASSPFDRDPNSPLHF. CDR3 coding DNA: TGCGCCAGCAGCCCATTCGACAGGGACCCTAATTCACCCCTCCACTTT. The full variable domain, completed using reference TRBV5-1 and TRBJ1-6, is KAGVTQTPRYLIKTRGQQVTLSCSPISGHRSVSWYQQTPGQGLQFLFEYFSETQRNKGNFPGRFSGRQFSNSRSEMNVSTLELGDSALYLCASSPFDRDPNSPLHFGNGTRLTVT.